This T cell receptor beta chain was sequenced for a study of shared clonotypes between healthy human individuals (dated by TCRdb to the early 2020s). For context, the study as a whole: A couple of women and a few men aged 18 to 49 years were included in the cohort. To estimate repertoire size and how much clonotypes are shared between individuals, the study performed deep sequencing of blood TCR repertoires from a few healthy adults. Per donor, leukapheresis produced somewhere between about 0.8 and 9 billion PBMCs. Libraries were prepared and TCR repertoires were sequenced by different laboratories using diverse techniques, in order to increase sequencing depth and limit assay-specific biases. For each donor, CD4 naive and CD4 memory were each given three plates, CD8 naive was given two plates, and CD8 memory was given one plate.

Results and caveats for the whole study, not just this receptor: Even with the large sequencing depth, rarefaction of the sorted-subset datasets indicated that sequencing was incomplete. Larger estimated clonotype richness was generally found for naive subsets than for memory subsets. Pairwise subsampling led to the expectation that sequencing depth would affect the degree of clonotype sharing among donors. Sharing across four donors was observed for around 5% of naive CD4, 3% to 3.5% of naive CD8, 2.3% of memory CD4, and about 0.39% of memory CD8 clonotypes. The genetic and exposure-history diversity represented was limited by the small number of donors. Clonotypes shared by all four sorted-subset donors showed higher generation probabilities than non-shared clonotypes. Only blood was sampled, and tissue TCR repertoires likely differ from those in blood.

Healthy HIV-negative adults with no recently reported acute infections or vaccinations were included as donors. Every donor was a Caucasian adult residing in Nashville, Tennessee, USA. CD4+ T cells were enriched by magnetic negative selection; naive cells were then positively selected on CD45RA, and the negative fraction formed the memory subset. Blood was obtained by leukapheresis, after which PBMCs were separated by Ficoll-Histopaque density gradient centrifugation and cryopreserved in liquid nitrogen vapor phase. Analytical flow cytometry was used to check the purity and quantity of every magnetically sorted T cell population. Genomic DNA was isolated from every sorted fraction and measured by UV absorbance on a Nanodrop 2000c. CDR1 and CDR2 are read off the germline V gene as SGHAT and FQNNGV. Reading from cysteine to phenylalanine, the CDR3 counts 13 amino acids. The read is trimmed to its CDR3 DNA, 39 bases read in frame from base 1. The V end loses 3 bases and the J end loses 1 base, and a stretch of 6 bases separates them.

In its sample, this clone was seen a few times. Its cognate antigen has yet to be identified. Qualities for individual bases were not recorded, and no much larger clone is one base off. This sample also contains other DNA sequences that code for the same CDR3. Using the deep immunoSEQ assay, TCR CDR3 regions were amplified from genomic DNA by multiplex PCR. Genomic DNA extracted from each cell subset was distributed evenly over all wells of several immunoSEQ 96-well plates, and each plate served as one replicate. For sorted subsets, approximately 0.2 ug of genomic DNA, equivalent to 30,000 or so T cell genomes, went into each replicate PCR. The purified libraries were quantified using a Qubit 3.0 fluorometer, sized with a Bioanalyzer 2100, and then quantified again using the KAPA Library Quantification kit. Each immunoSEQ 96-well plate was sequenced on its own single-read 150-cycle Illumina NextSeq 550 flow cell. The published analysis was carried out like this. Because only junctional sequences without quality scores were contained in the immunoSEQ output, filtering matching that applied to full-length reads could not be performed. Sequences were annotated with PyIR, a Python wrapper for IgBLAST v1.9, using IMGT germline references to assign V/J genes and CDR3. Reads were removed for weak V/J assignments (E-value above 1e-6), missing CDR3, stop codons, out-of-frame junctions, or ambiguous translated residues. V3J clonotypes were defined by identical inferred V gene, J gene, and CDR3 amino acid sequence. The percentage overlap between two repertoires was calculated by dividing the number of shared unique clonotypes by the size of the smaller repertoire. RTK rarefaction, the Chao1 estimator, and Recon v2.1 estimates of unobserved clonotypes were used to assess repertoire richness. Generation probabilities for all TCRbeta clonotypes obtained by the gDNA method from a few donors were computed using OLGA. This is the immuneACCESS table as TCRdb keeps it, with only in-frame sequences that have V and J called. A part of the clones is gone; compared with another copy, unresolved V genes explain less than half, and the rest is unexplained. V, J and clone size are taken as reported in that table, and D and trimming were inferred from the DNA itself. This sample gives some 2.3 million clones in total; over 85% of them show up just once. The top ten clonotypes cover 0.39% of the sample.

This clonotype originated in a man between 18 and 35 years old in good health. Some clones in this sample may be carry-over from other donors' samples. The sequenced sample was naive CD4+ T cells from PBMCs. In the paper's terms, the cell subset or site label means: CD45RA+ positively selected. Recombination joined TRBV11-2 with TRBJ1-1; D gene: possibly TRBD1, on 6 matching bases. DNA sequence: TGTGCCAGCAGCTTGACAGGGAACACTGAAGCTTTCTTT. It translates to CASSLTGNTEAFF.